These 14 T cell receptor beta chains were all obtained from the same sample, sequenced in a study of T cell clones after liver transplantation. The method was immunoSEQ multiplex PCR; TCRdb's version includes in-frame clones alone and lacks a portion of them. The sample holds approximately 11,000 clones; 71% are singletons and the top ten take roughly 23%. Sequencing used CD4+ T cells from blood, obtained 30 to 33 months after liver transplant. These receptors were collected from a human patient who received a liver transplant. These T cells may partly come from the graft donor.

This chain joins TRBV7-9 and TRBJ2-6; D is perhaps TRBD1 (6 bases). The ends were cut back, 8 bases at V and 4 bases at J, with 18 bases in the middle. CDR1 and CDR2 from the germline V gene are SEHNR and FQNEAQ (reference sequence). The CDR3 has 16 residues. CDR3 sequence reads: CASGPTTGTGANVLTF. Written as DNA, the CDR3 is TGTGCCAGCGGCCCGACCACAGGGACCGGGGCCAACGTCCTGACTTTC. Filled out from reference TRBV7-9 and TRBJ2-6, the complete variable domain reads DTGVSQNPRHKITKRGQNVTFRCDPISEHNRLYWYRQTLGQGPEFLTYFQNEAQLEKSRLLSDRFSAERPKGSFSTLEIQRTEQGDSAMYLCASGPTTGTGANVLTFGAGSRLTVL.

This clone turned up a few times. This rearrangement joins TRBV30 to TRBJ1-1, with D unclear. This CDR3 is built from 13 residues. Germline V gives CDR1 GTSNPN, CDR2 SVGIG (reference sequence). V was cut by 0 bases and J by 10 bases, with 15 bases left in between. The CDR3 spells CAWSVGMAVLAFF. CDR3 bases: TGTGCCTGGAGTGTGGGGATGGCTGTTTTAGCTTTCTTT.

The V gene is TRBV5-1, the J gene TRBJ2-5; possible D gene TRBD2, 6 bases. Germline V gene sequence: CDR1 SGHRS, CDR2 YFSETQ. V was trimmed by 4 bases and J by 2 bases, leaving 15 bases between them. The CDR3 runs 15 residues. CDR3 region: CASSQGREQQETQYF. The CDR3, as DNA: TGCGCCAGCAGCCAAGGACGGGAGCAACAAGAGACCCAGTACTTC. The full variable domain, with the rest looked up from reference TRBV5-1 and TRBJ2-5, is KAGVTQTPRYLIKTRGQQVTLSCSPISGHRSVSWYQQTPGQGLQFLFEYFSETQRNKGNFPGRFSGRQFSNSRSEMNVSTLELGDSALYLCASSQGREQQETQYFGPGTRLLVL.

This clone was detected a few times. The DNA for the CDR3 is TGTGCCAGCAGTCTCGGTAGGGCCGGCGATGAAAAACTGTTTTTT. Translating it yields CASSLGRAGDEKLFF. The chain recombines TRBV28 with TRBJ1-4; D is undetermined. V was clipped by 5 bases and J by 6 bases, with 16 bases between them. Germline CDR1 MDHEN, CDR2 SYDVKM. The CDR3 is 15 amino acids.

CDR3 sequence: CASSLEGGDYNEQFF. In nucleotides, the CDR3 is TGTGCCAGCAGCTTGGAGGGCGGGGATTACAATGAGCAGTTCTTC. This rearrangement joins TRBV5-6 to TRBJ2-1; perhaps TRBD2 as D (6 bases). This CDR3 is 15 amino acids long. V was clipped by 0 bases and J by 4 bases, with 11 bases between them. Germline CDR1 and CDR2: SGHDT and YYEEEE. The complete variable domain, with remaining parts taken from reference TRBV5-6 and TRBJ2-1, reads DAGVTQSPTHLIKTRGQQVTLRCSPKSGHDTVSWYQQALGQGPQFIFQYYEEEERQRGNFPDRFSGHQFPNYSSELNVNALLLGDSALYLCASSLEGGDYNEQFFGPGTRLTVL.

This chain joins TRBV29-1 and TRBJ1-2; the D is unclear. Germline V gene data show CDR1 as SQVTM and CDR2 as ANQGSEA. The CDR3 has 12 amino acids. V lost 6 bases, J lost 0 bases, and 8 bases lay in between. CDR3 region: CSVVDPNYGYTF. CDR3 DNA: TGCAGCGTAGTGGACCCTAACTATGGCTACACCTTC.

The CDR3 DNA reads TGCGCCAGCAGCCAAGATTGGAGCGGGGAGCTGTTTTTT. Translating it yields CASSQDWSGELFF. The V and J genes are TRBV4-1 and TRBJ2-2; D is undetermined. The germline V gene has CDR1 MGHRA and CDR2 YSYEKL. Deletions cut 0 bases from V and 7 bases from J, with 6 bases between. This CDR3 has 13 residues.

The chain employs TRBV5-6 and TRBJ2-7; TRBD1 matches 10 bases. The CDR3 covers 15 residues. Germline values: CDR1 SGHDT, CDR2 YYEEEE. Trimming took 3 bases from V and 2 from J; bases not matched to a gene: 5. CDR3 nucleotide sequence: TGTGCCAGCAGCTCCCTCGGGACAGGGGCCTACGAGCAGTACTTC. Translating it yields CASSSLGTGAYEQYF.

The rearrangement uses TRBV5-6 and TRBJ1-4; D remains unclear. The CDR3 consists of 15 residues. The germline CDR1 and CDR2 sequences are SGHDT and YYEEEE. Trimming took off 0 bases at V and 1 base at J, with 7 bases between the two ends. The CDR3 loop is CASSLVAGTNEKLFF. DNA of the CDR3: TGTGCCAGCAGCTTGGTGGCAGGAACTAATGAAAAACTGTTTTTT. Combining the CDR3 with reference TRBV5-6 and TRBJ1-4 gives the whole variable domain DAGVTQSPTHLIKTRGQQVTLRCSPKSGHDTVSWYQQALGQGPQFIFQYYEEEERQRGNFPDRFSGHQFPNYSSELNVNALLLGDSALYLCASSLVAGTNEKLFFGSGTQLSVL.

There are a few counts of this clone. This chain links TRBV13 with TRBJ2-2; no definite D call. From germline, CDR1 is PRHDT and CDR2 FYEKMQ (reference sequence). This CDR3 has 12 amino acids. The V end lost 2 bases, the J end lost 4 bases, and 2 bases lay between the germline ends. CDR3 loop: CASSLSTGELFF. The DNA of the CDR3 is TGTGCCAGCAGCTTAAGCACCGGGGAGCTGTTTTTT. Supplemented by reference TRBV13 and TRBJ2-2, the full variable domain reads AAGVIQSPRHLIKEKRETATLKCYPIPRHDTVYWYQQGPGQDPQFLISFYEKMQSDKGSIPDRFSAQQFSDYHSELNMSSLELGDSALYFCASSLSTGELFFGEGSRLTVL.

The CDR3 reads CASSLGLGDNSPLHF. CDR3 nucleotide sequence: TGTGCCAGCAGCTTAGGCCTGGGGGATAATTCACCCCTCCACTTT. The V and J genes are TRBV13 and TRBJ1-6, with TRBD1 as a possible D gene (5 bases). Trimming shortened V by 0 bases and J by 5 bases, and 8 bases separated the two germline ends. Germline V gene data show CDR1 as PRHDT and CDR2 as FYEKMQ (reference sequence). The CDR3 sequence is 15 residues long.

In this sample, this clone turned up a few times. This sequence joins TRBV7-2 and TRBJ1-2, with D possibly matching TRBD1 (6 bases). Germline CDR1 reads SGHTA; CDR2 reads FQGNSA. CDR3 length: 14 amino acids. V was cut by 1 base and J by 6 bases, with 12 bases left in between. CDR3: CASSLGGASDGYTF. The DNA of the CDR3 is TGTGCCAGCAGCTTAGGGGGGGCCTCGGATGGCTACACCTTC. Full variable domain (remainder filled in from reference TRBV7-2 and TRBJ1-2): GAGVSQSPSNKVTEKGKDVELRCDPISGHTALYWYRQSLGQGLEFLIYFQGNSAPDKSGLPSDRFSAERTGGSVSTLTIQRTQQEDSAVYLCASSLGGASDGYTFGSGTRLTVV.

Judged by abundance, this clone is medium-sized. V is TRBV4-3 and J is TRBJ1-2; TRBD1 matches 10 bases. The germline V gene has CDR1 LGHNA and CDR2 YSLEER. The CDR3 spans 15 residues. The ends lost 0 bases at V and 4 bases at J; junction bases unmatched: 2. In DNA form, the CDR3 reads TGCGCCAGCAGCCAAGATGGACAGGGGGTCTATGGCTACACCTTC. Translating it yields CASSQDGQGVYGYTF.

This clone was seen a handful of times. The rearrangement uses TRBV6-6 and TRBJ2-1, with D perhaps matching TRBD1 (6 bases). Looked up from germline, CDR1 is MNHNY and CDR2 is SVGAGI (reference sequence). V was shortened by 4 bases and J by 15 bases, with 16 bases between the two germline ends. This CDR3 spans 12 amino acids. The CDR3 nucleotides read TGTGCCAGCAGTTGGGACACTGAGAGCCTGTTCTTC. Protein sequence: CASSWDTESLFF.